This entry lists 8 T cell receptor beta chains sequenced from one sample in a study of shared clonotypes between healthy human individuals (dated by TCRdb to the early 2020s). The library came from the immunoSEQ multiplex PCR assay. TCRdb obtained this table from immuneACCESS and retained in-frame rearrangements with V and J assigned. These tables miss some clones; where compared with another copy, unresolved V genes account for less than half of the shortfall, and the remainder is unexplained. For this sample there are approximately 940,000 clones; approximately 80% appear just once. The top ten clonotypes cover approximately 1.5% of the sample. Sample: memory CD4+ T cells sorted from blood. The meaning of the sample's cell subset or site label: CD45RA-negative fraction. All receptors come from a man younger than 30 in good health.

V and J are TRBV5-6 and TRBJ1-4, with TRBD1 as a possible D gene (6 bases). CDR1 is SGHDT and CDR2 is YYEEEE in the germline V gene. V lost 3 bases, J lost 0 bases, and 9 bases lay in between. The CDR3 consists of 15 residues. CDR3 amino acids: CASSWGPPTNEKLFF. As DNA, the CDR3 is TGTGCCAGCAGCTGGGGGCCTCCAACTAATGAAAAACTGTTTTTT.

The rearrangement links TRBV18 to TRBJ2-5; possibly TRBD1 for D (6 bases). This CDR3 is 15 amino acids long. The V gene's germline CDR1 is KGHSH and CDR2 LQKENI. Trimming took 2 bases from V and 2 from J, leaving 12 bases between them. DNA for the CDR3: TGTGCCAGCTCACCAAACACAGGGAAACAAGAGACCCAGTACTTC. Translated, it gives CASSPNTGKQETQYF.

The chain employs TRBV25-1 and TRBJ2-2; the D is unclear. Trimming took 5 bases from V and 7 from J, leaving 5 bases between them. The CDR3 totals 11 residues. CDR1 and CDR2 from the germline V gene are MGHDK and SYGVNS. Here the CDR3 DNA reads TGTGCCAGCAGTCTTAACGGGGAGCTGTTTTTT. Translated, it gives CASSLNGELFF.

J is TRBJ1-5 and V is TRBV19; D is undetermined. Germline assignment: CDR1 LNHDA and CDR2 SQIVND (reference sequence). This CDR3 region has 13 residues. Trimming removed 3 bases from V and 6 bases from J, with 9 bases in between. CDR3 in DNA: TGTGCCAGTAGTATTATGGTGGCTCAGCCCCAGCATTTT. Translated, it gives CASSIMVAQPQHF. The variable domain in full, completed from reference TRBV19 and TRBJ1-5, reads DGGITQSPKYLFRKEGQNVTLSCEQNLNHDAMYWYRQDPGQGLRLIYYSQIVNDFQKGDIAEGYSVSREKKESFPLTVTSAQKNPTAFYLCASSIMVAQPQHFGDGTRLSIL.

This clone came up many times. The chain carries TRBV9 and TRBJ2-6; D ambiguous. The CDR3 extends over 16 amino acids. V was trimmed by 3 bases and J by 0 bases, leaving 10 bases between them. CDR1 is SGDLS and CDR2 is YYNGEE in the germline V gene. CDR3 DNA: TGTGCCAGCAGCGCCCTGCCTAGCTCTGGGGCCAACGTCCTGACTTTC. It specifies CASSALPSSGANVLTF.

The genes are TRBV6-1 and TRBJ1-6, with D tentatively TRBD1 (6 bases). Germline CDR1 is MNHNS and CDR2 is SASEGT. This CDR3 region has 15 residues. The V gene lost 7 bases and the J gene lost 7 bases, with 17 bases spanning the gap. DNA for the CDR3: TGTGCCAGCACTTCCTCGGGACAACTGAATTCACCCCTCCACTTT. Amino acid sequence: CASTSSGQLNSPLHF.

CDR3 nucleotide sequence: TGCGCCAGCAGCCTGGGGGGTAGTTTAAAAGAGACCCAGTACTTC. Amino acid sequence: CASSLGGSLKETQYF. This chain uses TRBV5-1 with TRBJ2-5; D might be TRBD2 (6 bases). The CDR3 length is 15 residues. Germline-derived CDR1 and CDR2 are SGHRS and YFSETQ. V was clipped by 4 bases and J by 3 bases, with 16 bases between them.

The gene calls are TRBV25-1 and TRBJ2-5; 7 positions agree with TRBD1. The CDR3 spans 17 residues. Trimming took 1 base from V and 0 from J; bases not matched to a gene: 8. Germline CDR1 reads MGHDK; CDR2 reads SYGVNS. Written as DNA, the CDR3 is TGTGCCAGCAGTGAATCGTCCGGGACAGCCTACCAAGAGACCCAGTACTTC. Its translation: CASSESSGTAYQETQYF.